The clone carrying this T cell receptor beta chain was observed a handful of times. The CDR3 is made up of 13 amino acids. V was pared by 2 bases and J by 4 bases, with 11 bases between. Germline V CDR1 and CDR2: DFQATT, SNEGSKA (reference sequence). The use of a sample-barcoded 5' primer and a J-beta primer mix characterized a second PCR of roughly 6 to 11 cycles. TCRdb reprocessed the 5' RACE reads via MiXCR and lists one record per CDR3 protein. This sample yields over 1,500,000 distinct CDR3 sequences, of which about 39% are seen a single time; 20% to 25% belongs to the top ten. This specimen belongs to a study of blood T cells in healthy people across ages.

Material for sequencing was blood. The V call is TRBV20-1, the J call TRBJ1-2; D may be TRBD1 (6 bases). The TCR comes from a human donor in good health. Written as DNA, the CDR3 is TGCAGTGCTAGACCGAACAGGGCCTATGGCTACACCTTC. It is translated as CSARPNRAYGYTF.